This TCR beta chain is from a study of T cells after posttransplantation cyclophosphamide. A marrow graft followed busulfan-fludarabine conditioning, with cyclophosphamide on days +3 and +4. Findings of the study overall: Recipient CMV seropositivity and CMV reactivation strongly tracked TRB clonality.

Data came from immunoSEQ multiplex PCR; TCRdb stores just in-frame clones and leaves some out. The table records roughly 4,200 clones, over 80% of them present only once. Points on this clone: Its antigen is unidentified.

CDR3 size: 14 residues. V was clipped by 1 base and J by 6 bases, with 12 bases between them. Germline V gene data show CDR1 as LGHNA and CDR2 as YNFKEQ. Sequencing was performed on CD4+ T cells sorted from blood, taken 242 days after a stem cell transplant with posttransplant cyclophosphamide. This chain links TRBV4-2 with TRBJ1-2; D might be TRBD1 (5 bases). This TCR was recovered from a male patient between 25 and 40 years old who received an allogeneic stem cell transplant from a related donor, was CMV-positive, and had no GVHD. The graft donor may be the source of some T cells. The DNA of the CDR3 is TGTGCCAGCAGCCAAGTGGGGCAGGGCAATGGCTACACCTTC. Amino acids: CASSQVGQGNGYTF.